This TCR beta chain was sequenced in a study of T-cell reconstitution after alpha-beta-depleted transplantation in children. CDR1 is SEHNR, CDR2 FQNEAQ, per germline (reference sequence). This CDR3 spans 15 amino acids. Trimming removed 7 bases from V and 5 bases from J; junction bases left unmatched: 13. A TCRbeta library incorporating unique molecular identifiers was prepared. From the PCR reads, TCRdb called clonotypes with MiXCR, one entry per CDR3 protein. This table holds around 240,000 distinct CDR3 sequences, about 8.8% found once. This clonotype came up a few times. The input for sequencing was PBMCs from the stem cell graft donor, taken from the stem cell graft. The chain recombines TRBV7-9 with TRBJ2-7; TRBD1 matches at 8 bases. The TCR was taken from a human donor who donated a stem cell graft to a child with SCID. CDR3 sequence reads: CASMQLDRGGNEQYF. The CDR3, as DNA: TGTGCCAGCATGCAACTAGACAGGGGCGGCAACGAGCAGTACTTC.